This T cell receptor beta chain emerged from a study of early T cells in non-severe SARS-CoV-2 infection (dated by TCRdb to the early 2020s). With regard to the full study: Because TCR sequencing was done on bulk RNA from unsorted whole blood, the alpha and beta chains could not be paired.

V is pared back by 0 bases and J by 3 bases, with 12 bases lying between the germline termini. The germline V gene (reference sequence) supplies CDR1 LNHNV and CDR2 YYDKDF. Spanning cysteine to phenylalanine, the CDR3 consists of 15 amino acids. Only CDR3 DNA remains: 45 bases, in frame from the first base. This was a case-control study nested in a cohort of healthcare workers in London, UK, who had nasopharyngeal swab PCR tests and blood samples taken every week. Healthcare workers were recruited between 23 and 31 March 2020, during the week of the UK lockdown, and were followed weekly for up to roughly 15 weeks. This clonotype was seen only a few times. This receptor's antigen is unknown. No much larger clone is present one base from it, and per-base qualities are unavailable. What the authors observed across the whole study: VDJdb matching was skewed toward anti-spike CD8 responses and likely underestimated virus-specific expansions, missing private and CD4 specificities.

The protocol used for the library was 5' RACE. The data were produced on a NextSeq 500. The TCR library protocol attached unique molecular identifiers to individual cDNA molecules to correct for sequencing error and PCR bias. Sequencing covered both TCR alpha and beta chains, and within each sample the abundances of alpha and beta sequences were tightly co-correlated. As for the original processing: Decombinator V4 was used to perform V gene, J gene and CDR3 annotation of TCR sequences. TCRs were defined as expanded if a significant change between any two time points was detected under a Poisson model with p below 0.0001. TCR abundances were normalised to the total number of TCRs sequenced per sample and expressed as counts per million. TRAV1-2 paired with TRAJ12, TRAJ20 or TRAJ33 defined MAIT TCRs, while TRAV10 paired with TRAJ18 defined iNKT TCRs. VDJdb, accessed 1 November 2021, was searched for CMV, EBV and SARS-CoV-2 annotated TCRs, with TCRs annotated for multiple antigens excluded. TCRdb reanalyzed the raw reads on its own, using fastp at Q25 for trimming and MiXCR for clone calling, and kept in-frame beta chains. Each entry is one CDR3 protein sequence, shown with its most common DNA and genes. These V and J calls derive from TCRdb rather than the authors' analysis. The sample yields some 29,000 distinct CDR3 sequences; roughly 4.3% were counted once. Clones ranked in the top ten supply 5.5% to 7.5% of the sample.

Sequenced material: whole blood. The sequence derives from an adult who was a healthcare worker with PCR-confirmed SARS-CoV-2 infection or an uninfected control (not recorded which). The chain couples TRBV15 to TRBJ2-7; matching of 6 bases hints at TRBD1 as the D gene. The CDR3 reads CATSRDVARGYEQYF. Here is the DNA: TGTGCCACCAGCAGAGATGTCGCCAGGGGCTACGAGCAGTACTTC.